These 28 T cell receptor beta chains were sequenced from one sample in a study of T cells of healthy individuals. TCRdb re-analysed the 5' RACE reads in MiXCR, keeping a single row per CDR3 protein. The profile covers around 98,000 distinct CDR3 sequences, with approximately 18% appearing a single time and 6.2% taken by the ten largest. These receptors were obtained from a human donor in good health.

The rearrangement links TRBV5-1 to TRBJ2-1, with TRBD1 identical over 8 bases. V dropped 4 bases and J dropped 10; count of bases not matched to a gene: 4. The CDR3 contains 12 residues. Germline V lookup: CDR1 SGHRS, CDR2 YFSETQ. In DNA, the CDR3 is TGCGCCAGCAGCACCCAGGGGGCCGAGCAGTTCTTC. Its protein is CASSTQGAEQFF. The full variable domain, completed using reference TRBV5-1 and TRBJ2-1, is KAGVTQTPRYLIKTRGQQVTLSCSPISGHRSVSWYQQTPGQGLQFLFEYFSETQRNKGNFPGRFSGRQFSNSRSEMNVSTLELGDSALYLCASSTQGAEQFFGPGTRLTVL.

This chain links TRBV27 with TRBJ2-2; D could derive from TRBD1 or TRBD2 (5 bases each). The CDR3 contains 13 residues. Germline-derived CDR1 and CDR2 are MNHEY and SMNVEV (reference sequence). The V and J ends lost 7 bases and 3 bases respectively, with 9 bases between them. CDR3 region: CASKGDDTGELFF. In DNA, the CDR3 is TGTGCCAGCAAAGGGGACGACACCGGGGAGCTGTTTTTT.

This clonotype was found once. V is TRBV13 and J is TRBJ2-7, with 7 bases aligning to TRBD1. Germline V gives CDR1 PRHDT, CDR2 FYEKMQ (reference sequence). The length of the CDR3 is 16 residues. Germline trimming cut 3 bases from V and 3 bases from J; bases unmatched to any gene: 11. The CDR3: CASSFGKGGRGYEQYF. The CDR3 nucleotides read TGTGCCAGCAGCTTTGGGAAAGGGGGCAGGGGCTACGAGCAGTACTTC.

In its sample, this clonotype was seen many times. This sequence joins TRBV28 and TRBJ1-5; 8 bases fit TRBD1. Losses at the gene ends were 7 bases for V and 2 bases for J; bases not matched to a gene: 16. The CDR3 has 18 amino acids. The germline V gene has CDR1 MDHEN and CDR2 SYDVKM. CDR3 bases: TGTGCCAGCAATTATCTAACAGGGGGTCGGTCGGGCAATCAGCCCCAGCATTTT. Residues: CASNYLTGGRSGNQPQHF.

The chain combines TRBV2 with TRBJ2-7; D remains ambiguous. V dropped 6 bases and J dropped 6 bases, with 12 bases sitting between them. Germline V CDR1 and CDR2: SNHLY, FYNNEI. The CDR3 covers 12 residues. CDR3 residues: CASRTDDTEQYF. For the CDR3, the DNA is TGTGCCAGCAGGACCGACGACACCGAGCAGTACTTC.

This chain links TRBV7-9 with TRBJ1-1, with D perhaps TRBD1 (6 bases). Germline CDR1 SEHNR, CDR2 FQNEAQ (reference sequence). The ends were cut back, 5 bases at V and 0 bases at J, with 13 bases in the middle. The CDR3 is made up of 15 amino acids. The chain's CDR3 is CASSLNTGLNTEAFF. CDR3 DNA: TGTGCCAGCAGCCTAAATACAGGGTTGAACACTGAAGCTTTCTTT.

CDR3 sequence: CASLRDSEVTQYF. CDR3 nucleotide sequence: TGTGCCAGCCTCCGGGACTCCGAGGTTACGCAGTATTTT. The J gene is TRBJ2-3, the V gene TRBV6-2 or TRBV6-3; possibly TRBD2 for D (6 bases). The germline V gene encodes CDR1 MNHEY and CDR2 SVGEGT. V was shortened by 8 bases and J by 8 bases, with 17 bases between the two germline ends. CDR3 length: 13 amino acids.

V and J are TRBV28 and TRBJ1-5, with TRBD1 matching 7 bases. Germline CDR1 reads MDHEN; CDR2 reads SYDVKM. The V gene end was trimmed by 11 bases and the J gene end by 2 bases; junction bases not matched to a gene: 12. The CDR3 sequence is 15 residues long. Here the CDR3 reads CASKLGGTGNQPQHF. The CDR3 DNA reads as TGTGCCTCAAAGTTAGGCGGGACAGGCAATCAGCCCCAGCATTTT.

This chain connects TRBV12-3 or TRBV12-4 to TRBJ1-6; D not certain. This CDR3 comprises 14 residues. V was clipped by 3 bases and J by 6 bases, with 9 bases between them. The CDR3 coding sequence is TGTGCCAGCAGTTTCAATTCCCGTAATTCACCCCTCCACTTT. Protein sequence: CASSFNSRNSPLHF.

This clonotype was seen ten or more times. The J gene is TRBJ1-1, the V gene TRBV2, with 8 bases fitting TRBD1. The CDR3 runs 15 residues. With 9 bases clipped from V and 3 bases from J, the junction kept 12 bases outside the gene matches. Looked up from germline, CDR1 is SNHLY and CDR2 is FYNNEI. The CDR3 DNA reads TGTGCCAGTCAGAGACAGGGGAGGACGGACACTGAAGCTTTCTTT. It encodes CASQRQGRTDTEAFF.

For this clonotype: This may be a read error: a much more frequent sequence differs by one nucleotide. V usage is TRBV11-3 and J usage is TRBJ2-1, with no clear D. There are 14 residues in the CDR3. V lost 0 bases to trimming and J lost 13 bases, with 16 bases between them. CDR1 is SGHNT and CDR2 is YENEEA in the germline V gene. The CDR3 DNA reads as TGTGCCAGCAGCTTAGATCCCAGCTCGGTTGATCAGTTCTTC. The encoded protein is CASSLDPSSVDQFF.

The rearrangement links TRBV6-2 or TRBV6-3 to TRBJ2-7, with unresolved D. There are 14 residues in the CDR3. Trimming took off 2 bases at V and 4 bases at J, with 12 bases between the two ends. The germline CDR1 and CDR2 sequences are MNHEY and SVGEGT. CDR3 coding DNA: TGTGCCAGCAGTTACAGGTCTGGAGTATACGAGCAGTACTTC. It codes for CASSYRSGVYEQYF.

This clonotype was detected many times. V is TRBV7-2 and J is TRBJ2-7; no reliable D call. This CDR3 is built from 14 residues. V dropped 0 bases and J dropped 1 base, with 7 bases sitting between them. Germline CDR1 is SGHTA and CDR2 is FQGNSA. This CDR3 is CASSLAVSSYEQYF. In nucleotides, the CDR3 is TGTGCCAGCAGCTTAGCCGTAAGTTCCTACGAGCAGTACTTC.

The chain's CDR3 is CASSLVSGLHSYEQYF. In DNA form, the CDR3 reads TGTGCCAGCAGCTTAGTTTCAGGACTCCATTCCTACGAGCAGTACTTC. This chain joins TRBV7-9 and TRBJ2-7; perhaps TRBD2 as D (5 bases). This CDR3 is built from 16 residues. V lost 1 base, J lost 1 base, and 14 bases lay in between. Per germline, CDR1 SEHNR and CDR2 FQNEAQ (reference sequence).

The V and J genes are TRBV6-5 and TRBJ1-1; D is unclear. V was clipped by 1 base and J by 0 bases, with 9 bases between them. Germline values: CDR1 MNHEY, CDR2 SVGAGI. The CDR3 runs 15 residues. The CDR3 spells CASSYYSVMNTEAFF. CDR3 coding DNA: TGTGCCAGCAGTTACTACAGCGTCATGAACACTGAAGCTTTCTTT.

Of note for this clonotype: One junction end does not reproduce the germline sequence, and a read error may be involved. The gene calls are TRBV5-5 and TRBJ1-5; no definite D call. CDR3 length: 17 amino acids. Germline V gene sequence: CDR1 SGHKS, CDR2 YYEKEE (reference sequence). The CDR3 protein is CASSFVVERPGVQPQQF. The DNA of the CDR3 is TGTGCCAGCAGCTTTGTGGTGGAGAGGCCAGGAGTTCAGCCCCAGCAATTT.

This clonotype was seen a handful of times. The CDR3 coding sequence is TGTGCCAGCAGCCTAGCGGGGCTGCCTCACACAGATACGCAGTATTTT. It is translated as CASSLAGLPHTDTQYF. J is TRBJ2-3 and V is TRBV2, with 9 bases that match TRBD2. The CDR3 covers 16 residues. The V gene end was trimmed by 6 bases and the J gene end by 2 bases; junction bases not matched to a gene: 9. Germline-derived CDR1 and CDR2 are SNHLY and FYNNEI.

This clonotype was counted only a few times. As DNA, the CDR3 is TGTGCCAGCTCACCGAGAGGGACAGGGGGCGATCAGCCCCAGCATTTT. This codes for CASSPRGTGGDQPQHF. The genes are TRBV18 and TRBJ1-5, with 12 bases identical to TRBD1. This CDR3 spans 16 amino acids. The J segment lost 5 bases and the V segment lost 3 bases, leaving 5 bases of the junction unmatched. Germline loops: CDR1 KGHSH, CDR2 LQKENI. The full variable domain, completed using reference TRBV18 and TRBJ1-5, is NAGVMQNPRHLVRRRGQEARLRCSPMKGHSHVYWYRQLPEEGLKFMVYLQKENIIDESGMPKERFSAEFPKEGPSILRIQQVVRGDSAAYFCASSPRGTGGDQPQHFGDGTRLSIL.

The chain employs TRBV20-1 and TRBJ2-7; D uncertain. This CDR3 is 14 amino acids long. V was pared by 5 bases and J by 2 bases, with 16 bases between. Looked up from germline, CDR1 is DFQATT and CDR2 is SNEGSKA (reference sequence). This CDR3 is CSAFGPFSAYEQYF. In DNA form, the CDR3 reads TGCAGTGCTTTCGGGCCTTTCAGCGCCTACGAGCAGTACTTC.

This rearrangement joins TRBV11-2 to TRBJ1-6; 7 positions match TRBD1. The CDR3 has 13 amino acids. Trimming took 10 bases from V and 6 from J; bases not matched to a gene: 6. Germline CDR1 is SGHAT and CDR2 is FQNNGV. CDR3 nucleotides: TGTGCCACTACTACAGGGGTTAATTCACCCCTCCACTTT. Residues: CATTTGVNSPLHF.

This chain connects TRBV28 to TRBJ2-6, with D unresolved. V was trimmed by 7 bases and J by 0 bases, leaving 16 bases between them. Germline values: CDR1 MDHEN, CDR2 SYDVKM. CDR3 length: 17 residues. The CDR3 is CASTYFNTASGANVLTF. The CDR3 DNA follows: TGTGCCAGCACCTACTTCAACACAGCCTCTGGGGCCAACGTCCTGACTTTC.

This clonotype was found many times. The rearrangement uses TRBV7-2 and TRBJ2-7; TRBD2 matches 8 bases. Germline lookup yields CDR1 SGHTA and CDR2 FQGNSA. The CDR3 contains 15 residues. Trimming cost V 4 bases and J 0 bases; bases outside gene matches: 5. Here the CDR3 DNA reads TGTGCCAGCAGCTCTTCTAGCGGGTTCTCCTACGAGCAGTACTTC. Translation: CASSSSSGFSYEQYF.

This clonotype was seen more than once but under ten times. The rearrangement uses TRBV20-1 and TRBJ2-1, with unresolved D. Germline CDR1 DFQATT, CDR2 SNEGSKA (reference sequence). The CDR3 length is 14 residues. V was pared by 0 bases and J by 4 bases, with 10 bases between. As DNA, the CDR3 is TGCAGTGCTAGAGAGGAGAACCAGTACAATGAGCAGTTCTTC. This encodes CSAREENQYNEQFF.

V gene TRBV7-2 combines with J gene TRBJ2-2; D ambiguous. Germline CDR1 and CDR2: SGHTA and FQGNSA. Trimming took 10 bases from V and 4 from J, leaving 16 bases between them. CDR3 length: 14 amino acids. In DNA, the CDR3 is TGTGCCACCACAAACCGGTCCTCCACCGGGGAGCTGTTTTTT. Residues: CATTNRSSTGELFF.

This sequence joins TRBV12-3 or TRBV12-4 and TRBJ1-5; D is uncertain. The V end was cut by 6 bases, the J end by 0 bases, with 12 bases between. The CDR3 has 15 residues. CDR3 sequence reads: CASSPGRYSNQPQHF. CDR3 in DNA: TGTGCCAGCAGCCCCGGCCGTTATAGCAATCAGCCCCAGCATTTT.

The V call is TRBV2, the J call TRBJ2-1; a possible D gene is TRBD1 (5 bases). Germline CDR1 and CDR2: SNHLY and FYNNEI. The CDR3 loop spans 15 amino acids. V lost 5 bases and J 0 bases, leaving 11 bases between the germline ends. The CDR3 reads CASSPLQGSYNEQFF. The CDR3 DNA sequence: TGTGCCAGCAGTCCTTTGCAGGGCTCCTACAATGAGCAGTTCTTC.

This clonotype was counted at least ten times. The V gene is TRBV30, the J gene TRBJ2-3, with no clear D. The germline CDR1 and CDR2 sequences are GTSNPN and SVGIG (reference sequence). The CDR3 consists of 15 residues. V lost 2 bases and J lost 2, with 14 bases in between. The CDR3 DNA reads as TGTGCCTGGAGTTTAACTACCATCAACACAGATACGCAGTATTTT. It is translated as CAWSLTTINTDTQYF.

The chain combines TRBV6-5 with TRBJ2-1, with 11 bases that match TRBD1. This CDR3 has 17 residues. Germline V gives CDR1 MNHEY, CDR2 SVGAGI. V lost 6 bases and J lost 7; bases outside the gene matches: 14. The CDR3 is CASRARLGQGVKNEQFF. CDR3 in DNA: TGTGCCAGCAGAGCCAGACTGGGACAGGGGGTTAAAAATGAGCAGTTCTTC.